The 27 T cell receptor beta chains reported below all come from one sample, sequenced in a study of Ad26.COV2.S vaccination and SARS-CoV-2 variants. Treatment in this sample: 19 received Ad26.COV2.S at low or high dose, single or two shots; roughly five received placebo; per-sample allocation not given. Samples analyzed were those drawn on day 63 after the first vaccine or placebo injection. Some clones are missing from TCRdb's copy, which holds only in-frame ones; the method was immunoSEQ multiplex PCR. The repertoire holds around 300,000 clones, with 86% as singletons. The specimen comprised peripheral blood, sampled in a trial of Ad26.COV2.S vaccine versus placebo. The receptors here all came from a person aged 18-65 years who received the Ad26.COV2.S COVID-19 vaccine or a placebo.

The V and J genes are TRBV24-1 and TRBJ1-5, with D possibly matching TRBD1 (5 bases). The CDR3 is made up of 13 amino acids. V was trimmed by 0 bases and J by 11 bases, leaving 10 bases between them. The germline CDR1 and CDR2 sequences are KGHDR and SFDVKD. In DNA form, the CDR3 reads TGTGCCACCAGTGATTTGGGAGGGGACTCCCAGCATTTT. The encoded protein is CATSDLGGDSQHF.

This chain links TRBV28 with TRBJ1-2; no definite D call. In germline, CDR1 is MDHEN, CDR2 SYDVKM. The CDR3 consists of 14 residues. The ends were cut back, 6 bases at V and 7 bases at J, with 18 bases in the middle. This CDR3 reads CASSPPYRSLGYTF. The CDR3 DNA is TGTGCCAGCAGCCCCCCGTACCGGAGCCTTGGCTACACCTTC.

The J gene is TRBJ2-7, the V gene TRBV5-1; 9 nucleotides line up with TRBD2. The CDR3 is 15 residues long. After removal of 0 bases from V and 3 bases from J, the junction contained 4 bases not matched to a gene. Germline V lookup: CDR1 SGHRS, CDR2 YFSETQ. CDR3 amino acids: CASSLGLAANYEQYF. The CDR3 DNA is TGCGCCAGCAGCTTGGGACTAGCGGCCAACTACGAGCAGTACTTC.

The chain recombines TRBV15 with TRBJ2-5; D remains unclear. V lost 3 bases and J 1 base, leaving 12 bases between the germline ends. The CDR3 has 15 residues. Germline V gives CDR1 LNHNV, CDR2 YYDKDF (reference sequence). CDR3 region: CATSREGLPQETQYF. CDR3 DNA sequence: TGTGCCACCAGCAGGGAAGGCCTCCCCCAAGAGACCCAGTACTTC.

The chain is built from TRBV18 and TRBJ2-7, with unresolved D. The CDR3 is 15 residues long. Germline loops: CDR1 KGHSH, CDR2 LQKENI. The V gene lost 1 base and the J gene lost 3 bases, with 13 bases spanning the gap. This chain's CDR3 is CASSPRDGALYEQYF. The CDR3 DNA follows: TGTGCCAGCTCACCACGAGACGGAGCCCTCTACGAGCAGTACTTC.

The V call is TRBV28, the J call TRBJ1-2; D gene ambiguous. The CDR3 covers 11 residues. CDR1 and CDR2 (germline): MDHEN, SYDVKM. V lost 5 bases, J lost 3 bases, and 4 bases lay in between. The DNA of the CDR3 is TGTGCCAGCAGTGGGCACTATGGCTACACCTTC. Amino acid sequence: CASSGHYGYTF.

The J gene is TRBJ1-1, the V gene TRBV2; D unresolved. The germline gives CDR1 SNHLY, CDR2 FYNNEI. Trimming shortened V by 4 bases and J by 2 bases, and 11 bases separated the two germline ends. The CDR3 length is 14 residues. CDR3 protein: CASSGLTGNTEAFF. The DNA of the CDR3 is TGTGCCAGCAGTGGACTGACGGGTAACACTGAAGCTTTCTTT. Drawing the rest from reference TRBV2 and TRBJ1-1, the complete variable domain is EPEVTQTPSHQVTQMGQEVILRCVPISNHLYFYWYRQILGQKVEFLVSFYNNEISEKSEIFDDQFSVERPDGSNFTLKIRSTKLEDSAMYFCASSGLTGNTEAFFGQGTRLTVV.

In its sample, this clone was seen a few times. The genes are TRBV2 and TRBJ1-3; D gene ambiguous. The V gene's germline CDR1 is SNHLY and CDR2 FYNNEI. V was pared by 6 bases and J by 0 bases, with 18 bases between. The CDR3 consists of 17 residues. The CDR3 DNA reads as TGTGCCAGCAGGGAAAGGGCGCCACTGAGCTCTGGAAACACCATATATTTT. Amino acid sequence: CASRERAPLSSGNTIYF.

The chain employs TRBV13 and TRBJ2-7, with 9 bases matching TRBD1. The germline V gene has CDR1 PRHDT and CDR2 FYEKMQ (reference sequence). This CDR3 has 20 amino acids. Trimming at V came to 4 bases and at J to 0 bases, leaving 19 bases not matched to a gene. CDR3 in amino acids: CASSSTPGQGSTLNSYEQYF. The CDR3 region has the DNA TGTGCCAGCAGCTCGACCCCGGGACAGGGATCGACACTCAACTCCTACGAGCAGTACTTC.

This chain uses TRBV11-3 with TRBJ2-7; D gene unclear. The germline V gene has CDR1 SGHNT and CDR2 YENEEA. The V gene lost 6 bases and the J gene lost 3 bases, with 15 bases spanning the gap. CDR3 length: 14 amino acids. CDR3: CASSSVLLNYEQYF. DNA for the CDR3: TGTGCCAGCAGTTCTGTCCTCTTAAACTACGAGCAGTACTTC. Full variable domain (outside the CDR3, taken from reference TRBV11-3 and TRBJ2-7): EAGVVQSPRYKIIEKKQPVAFWCNPISGHNTLYWYLQNLGQGPELLIRYENEEAVDDSQLPKDRFSAERLKGVDSTLKIQPAELGDSAVYLCASSSVLLNYEQYFGPGTRLTVT.

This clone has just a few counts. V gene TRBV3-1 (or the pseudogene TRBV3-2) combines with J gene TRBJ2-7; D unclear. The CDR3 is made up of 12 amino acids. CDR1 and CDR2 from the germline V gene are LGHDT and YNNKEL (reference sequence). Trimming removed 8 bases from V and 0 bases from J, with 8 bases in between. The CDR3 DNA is TGTGCCAGCGGGTCGTCCTCCTACGAGCAGTACTTC. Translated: CASGSSSYEQYF.

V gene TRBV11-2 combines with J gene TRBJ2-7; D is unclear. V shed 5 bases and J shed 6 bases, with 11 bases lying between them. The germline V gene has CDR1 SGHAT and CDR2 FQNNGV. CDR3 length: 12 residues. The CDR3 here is CASSLRSSEQYF. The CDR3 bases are TGTGCCAGCAGCCTCAGAAGTTCCGAGCAGTACTTC.

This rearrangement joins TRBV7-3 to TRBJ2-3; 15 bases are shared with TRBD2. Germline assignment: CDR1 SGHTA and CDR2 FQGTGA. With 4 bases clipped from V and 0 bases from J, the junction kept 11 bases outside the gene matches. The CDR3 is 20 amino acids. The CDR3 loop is CASSSRTSGRAELSTDTQYF. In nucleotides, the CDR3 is TGTGCCAGCAGCTCCCGGACTAGCGGGAGGGCCGAACTAAGCACAGATACGCAGTATTTT.

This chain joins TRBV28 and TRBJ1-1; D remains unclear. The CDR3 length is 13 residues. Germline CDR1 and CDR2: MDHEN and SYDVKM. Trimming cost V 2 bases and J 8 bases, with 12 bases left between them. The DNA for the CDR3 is TGTGCCAGCAGTTTACCCCCCGGTGAGGAAGCTTTCTTT. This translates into CASSLPPGEEAFF.

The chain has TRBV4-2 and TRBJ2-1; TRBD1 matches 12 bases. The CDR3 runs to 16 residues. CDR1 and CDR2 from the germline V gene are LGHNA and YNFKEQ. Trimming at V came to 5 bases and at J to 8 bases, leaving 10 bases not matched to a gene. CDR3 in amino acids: CASSVPGTGGRDEQFF. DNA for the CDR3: TGTGCCAGCAGCGTCCCCGGGACAGGGGGCAGGGATGAGCAGTTCTTC.

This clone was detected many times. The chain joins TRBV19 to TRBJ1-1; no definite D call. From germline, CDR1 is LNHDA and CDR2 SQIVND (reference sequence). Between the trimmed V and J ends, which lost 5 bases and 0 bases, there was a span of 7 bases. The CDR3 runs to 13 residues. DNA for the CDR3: TGTGCCAGTAGTGATTTCCTGAACACTGAAGCTTTCTTT. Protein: CASSDFLNTEAFF. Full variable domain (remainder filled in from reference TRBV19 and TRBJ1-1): DGGITQSPKYLFRKEGQNVTLSCEQNLNHDAMYWYRQDPGQGLRLIYYSQIVNDFQKGDIAEGYSVSREKKESFPLTVTSAQKNPTAFYLCASSDFLNTEAFFGQGTRLTVV.

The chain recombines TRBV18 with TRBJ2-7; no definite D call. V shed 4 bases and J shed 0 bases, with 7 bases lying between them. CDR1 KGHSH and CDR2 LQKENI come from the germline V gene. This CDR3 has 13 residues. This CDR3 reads CASSREDSYEQYF. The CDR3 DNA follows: TGTGCCAGCTCACGAGAGGACTCCTACGAGCAGTACTTC. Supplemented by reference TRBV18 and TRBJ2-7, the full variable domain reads NAGVMQNPRHLVRRRGQEARLRCSPMKGHSHVYWYRQLPEEGLKFMVYLQKENIIDESGMPKERFSAEFPKEGPSILRIQQVVRGDSAAYFCASSREDSYEQYFGPGTRLTVT.

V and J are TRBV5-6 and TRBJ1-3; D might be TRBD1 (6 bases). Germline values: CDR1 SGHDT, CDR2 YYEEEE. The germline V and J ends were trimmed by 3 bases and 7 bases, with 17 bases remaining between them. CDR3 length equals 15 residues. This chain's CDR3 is CASSSLRGGLNTIYF. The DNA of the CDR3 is TGTGCCAGCAGCTCACTTAGGGGGGGTCTGAACACCATATATTTT.

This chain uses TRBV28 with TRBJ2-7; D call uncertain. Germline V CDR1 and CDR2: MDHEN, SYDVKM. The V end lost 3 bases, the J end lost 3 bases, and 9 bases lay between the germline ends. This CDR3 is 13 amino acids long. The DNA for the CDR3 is TGTGCCAGCAGTTTTCAACAGAACTACGAGCAGTACTTC. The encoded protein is CASSFQQNYEQYF.

The CDR3 loop reads CASTLGGRTEAFF. The DNA for the CDR3 is TGTGCCAGCACCCTAGGGGGAAGGACTGAAGCTTTCTTT. The V and J genes are TRBV12-3 or TRBV12-4 and TRBJ1-1, with a tentative D call TRBD1 (6 bases). The CDR3 runs to 13 residues. Trimming removed 7 bases from V and 5 bases from J, with 14 bases in between.

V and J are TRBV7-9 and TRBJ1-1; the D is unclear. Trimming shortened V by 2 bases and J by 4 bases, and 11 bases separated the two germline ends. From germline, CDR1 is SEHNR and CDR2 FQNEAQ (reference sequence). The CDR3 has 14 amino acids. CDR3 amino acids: CASSLRGLGTEAFF. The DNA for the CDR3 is TGTGCCAGCAGCTTACGGGGTTTAGGCACTGAAGCTTTCTTT.

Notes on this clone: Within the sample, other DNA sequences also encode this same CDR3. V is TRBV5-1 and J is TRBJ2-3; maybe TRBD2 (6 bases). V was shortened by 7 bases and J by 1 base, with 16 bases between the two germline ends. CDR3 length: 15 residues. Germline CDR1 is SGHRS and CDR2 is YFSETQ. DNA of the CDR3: TGCGCCAGCTCCCCCGGGCGGGGAGGCACAGATACGCAGTATTTT. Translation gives CASSPGRGGTDTQYF.

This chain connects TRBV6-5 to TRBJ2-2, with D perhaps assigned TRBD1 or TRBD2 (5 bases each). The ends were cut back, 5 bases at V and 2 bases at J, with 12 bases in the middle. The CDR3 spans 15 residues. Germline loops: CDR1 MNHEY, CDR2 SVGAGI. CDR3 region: CASSTQRGNTGELFF. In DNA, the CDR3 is TGTGCCAGCAGTACTCAGAGGGGAAACACCGGGGAGCTGTTTTTT.

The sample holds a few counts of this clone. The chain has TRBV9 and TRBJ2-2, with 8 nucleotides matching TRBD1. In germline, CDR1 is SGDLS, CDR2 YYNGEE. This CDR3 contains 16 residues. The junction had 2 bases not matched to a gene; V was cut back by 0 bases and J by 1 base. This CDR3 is CASSVGGTGNTGELFF. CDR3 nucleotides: TGTGCCAGCAGCGTAGGGGGGACAGGGAACACCGGGGAGCTGTTTTTT.

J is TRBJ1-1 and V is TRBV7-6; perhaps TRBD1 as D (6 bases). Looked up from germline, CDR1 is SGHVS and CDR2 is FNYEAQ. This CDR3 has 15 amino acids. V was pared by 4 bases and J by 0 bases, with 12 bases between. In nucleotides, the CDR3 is TGTGCCAGCAGCTCCCAGACAGGCTTGAACACTGAAGCTTTCTTT. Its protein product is CASSSQTGLNTEAFF.

CDR3 DNA: TGCGCCAGCAGCTCCCTTCCCGTCACGGGGCAAGAGACCCAGTACTTC. Its protein product is CASSSLPVTGQETQYF. The V and J genes are TRBV5-1 and TRBJ2-5; the D gene is possibly TRBD2 (5 bases). The CDR3 contains 16 residues. Looked up from germline, CDR1 is SGHRS and CDR2 is YFSETQ. Trimming cost V 3 bases and J 2 bases, with 17 bases left between them.

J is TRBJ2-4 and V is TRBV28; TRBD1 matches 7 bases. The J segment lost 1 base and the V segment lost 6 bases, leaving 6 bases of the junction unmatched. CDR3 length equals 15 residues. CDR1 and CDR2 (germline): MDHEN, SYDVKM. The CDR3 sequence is CASRPTGKAKNIQYF. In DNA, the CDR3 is TGTGCCAGCAGGCCGACAGGGAAGGCCAAAAACATTCAGTACTTC.